These T cell receptor beta chains were read from a single sample in a study of blood T cell repertoires in COVID-19. Profiled with immunoSEQ multiplex PCR; TCRdb holds only in-frame clones, not every one. The sample consists of more than 80,000 clones, approximately 86% of them appearing once. Material for sequencing was peripheral blood. The source is a man aged 35 to 55 with acute or convalescent COVID-19. CDR3s include the opening cysteine and the closing phenylalanine or tryptophan. A D gene is named only where the DNA matches it firmly. Clone size, where shown, is once, few, many, or a class for clones that have expanded.

v_call,j_call,d_call,clone_size,cdr3_nt,cdr3_aa
TRBV25-1,TRBJ1-6,TRBD1,few,TGTGCCAGCAGTGAGGGTGACAGGGAAGGTCCCCTCCACTTT,CASSEGDREGPLHF
TRBV19,TRBJ2-1,NA,NA,TGTGCCAGTAGTATAGAACGGGGAGACGAGCAGTTCTTC,CASSIERGDEQFF
TRBV3-1/TRBV3-2,TRBJ2-1,NA,NA,TGTGCCAGCAGCCGCCGGGGGGCACGTGCTTACAATGAGCAGTTCTTC,CASSRRGARAYNEQFF
TRBV5-8,TRBJ1-1,TRBD1,NA,TGTGCCAGCAGACGGAAGACTAGGACAGGGGGCGTGAACACTGAAGCTTTCTTT,CASRRKTRTGGVNTEAFF
TRBV6-5,TRBJ1-5,TRBD1,NA,TGTGCCAGCAGACCGGGACAGGCAAATCAGCCCCAGCATTTT,CASRPGQANQPQHF
TRBV19,TRBJ2-2,NA,few,TGTGCCAGTAGTCCTCGGGGGGCTCTGAACACCGGGGAGCTGTTTTTT,CASSPRGALNTGELFF
TRBV19,TRBJ1-1,TRBD1,NA,TGTGCCAGTAGTTACATTAACAGGGGGTCCGAAGCTTTCTTT,CASSYINRGSEAFF
TRBV7-2,TRBJ1-5,TRBD1,few,TGTGCCAGCAGCCCCTCACAGGGGAATGGTCAGCCCCAGCATTTT,CASSPSQGNGQPQHF
TRBV27,TRBJ2-5,NA,NA,TGTGCCAGCAGCCCAATATCGGGGGAGACCCAGTACTTC,CASSPISGETQYF
TRBV7-8,TRBJ2-7,TRBD1,NA,TGTGCCAGCAGCGCCGGACAGGGGGCCCCCTACGAGCAGTACTTC,CASSAGQGAPYEQYF
TRBV7-8,TRBJ2-7,TRBD2,NA,TGTGCCAGCAGCTTAGTGTGGCGGGAGGATCGTAGCTACGAGCAGTACTTC,CASSLVWREDRSYEQYF
TRBV18,TRBJ2-7,TRBD1,NA,TGTGCCAGCTCACCTTTGACAGGGGGTAAGAACGAGCAGTACTTC,CASSPLTGGKNEQYF
TRBV6-1,TRBJ2-1,TRBD2,NA,TGTGCCAGCAGTGATACCGGGGGGAGCTCCTACAATGAGCAGTTCTTC,CASSDTGGSSYNEQFF
TRBV5-1,TRBJ1-5,NA,NA,TGCGCCAGCAGCTTCGGGGGGGACAATCAGCCCCAGCATTTT,CASSFGGDNQPQHF